Following are 10 T cell receptor beta chains from one sample sequenced in a study of radiation and T cells in renal cell carcinoma. Time point of the sample: baseline pretreatment blood. Treatment in this sample: 15 Gy SBRT to primary tumor, nephrectomy 4 weeks later. TCRdb's table, derived via immunoSEQ multiplex PCR, lists solely in-frame clones and lacks some. Counted here are about 130,000 clones, around nine tenths occurring once; the ten biggest clones make up around 12%. The specimen comprised blood, sampled from a patient whose treatment included radiotherapy and nephrectomy. The origin of the receptors is a woman aged 50 to 60 with renal cell carcinoma.

In regard to this clone: The CDR3 carries no conserved terminal phenylalanine or tryptophan, so it likely arises from a read error. The limits of the CDR3 on the DNA are not certain, so only TCRdb's listed CDR3 is given. The chain employs TRBV6-1 and TRBJ1-2; the table's D call of TRBD1 was not tested on the DNA. Germline V CDR1 and CDR2: MNHNS, SASEGT. The CDR3 is made up of 12 amino acids, end residues included. CDR3 sequence: CASSEAVGQGEI.

The chain employs TRBV7-3 and TRBJ2-3, with 10 bases fitting TRBD2. Per the germline V gene, CDR1 is SGHTA and CDR2 is FQGTGA. The CDR3 has 15 residues. J lost 2 bases, V lost 5 bases, and 4 bases had no gene match. The chain's CDR3 is CASSPAGGITDTQYF. In nucleotides, the CDR3 is TGTGCCAGCAGCCCAGCGGGGGGGATCACAGATACGCAGTATTTT.

As regards this clone: Other DNA sequences in the same sample also yield this CDR3. V is TRBV9 and J is TRBJ2-1, with TRBD2 matching over 8 bases. The CDR3 totals 15 residues. Trimming took 2 bases from V and 0 from J; bases not matched to a gene: 1. CDR1 SGDLS and CDR2 YYNGEE come from the germline V gene. In DNA, the CDR3 is TGTGCCAGCAGCGTTGCGGGGGGCTCCTACAATGAGCAGTTCTTC. Protein product: CASSVAGGSYNEQFF.

The chain couples TRBV7-3 to TRBJ2-2, with 7 bases matching TRBD1. With 3 bases clipped from V and 1 base from J, the junction kept 5 bases outside the gene matches. This CDR3 has 16 residues. Germline CDR1 SGHTA, CDR2 FQGTGA. The CDR3: CASSLSQGVNTGELFF. CDR3 DNA: TGTGCCAGCAGCTTGAGTCAGGGGGTGAACACCGGGGAGCTGTTTTTT.

The chain uses TRBV29-1 and TRBJ1-1; 10 nucleotides agree with TRBD1. The CDR3 is made up of 10 amino acids. The V gene end was trimmed by 7 bases and the J gene end by 11 bases; junction bases not matched to a gene: 4. Germline CDR1 and CDR2: SQVTM and ANQGSEA. The CDR3 bases are TGCAGCGGTGGACAGGGGGGGGCTTTCTTT. This encodes CSGGQGGAFF.

The V call is TRBV7-8, the J call TRBJ1-2; D gene ambiguous. The germline V gene encodes CDR1 SGHVS and CDR2 FQNEAQ. CDR3 length: 16 amino acids. Trimming removed 5 bases from V and 4 bases from J, with 20 bases in between. The CDR3 is CASSARTTLVGYGYTF. The CDR3 nucleotides read TGTGCCAGCAGCGCCCGGACCACACTTGTTGGCTATGGCTACACCTTC.

V is TRBV5-1 and J is TRBJ2-1; 7 bases match TRBD1. There are 16 residues in the CDR3. CDR1 and CDR2 from the germline V gene are SGHRS and YFSETQ. V lost 0 bases to trimming and J lost 4 bases; unmatched junction nucleotides: 7. This CDR3 is CASSLDLTGFYNEQFF. The CDR3 nucleotides read TGCGCCAGCAGCTTGGACTTGACAGGGTTTTACAATGAGCAGTTCTTC. Complete variable domain (other parts from reference TRBV5-1 and TRBJ2-1): KAGVTQTPRYLIKTRGQQVTLSCSPISGHRSVSWYQQTPGQGLQFLFEYFSETQRNKGNFPGRFSGRQFSNSRSEMNVSTLELGDSALYLCASSLDLTGFYNEQFFGPGTRLTVL.

The chain recombines TRBV5-3 with TRBJ1-1, with D possibly being TRBD1 (5 bases). TRBV5-3 is noted as an ORF with a role that remains uncertain. The V gene lost 4 bases and the J gene lost 4 bases, with 17 bases spanning the gap. The CDR3 loop spans 15 amino acids. In DNA form, the CDR3 reads TGTGCCAGAAGCCCCTCGGGGCGTATTTCCACTGAAGCTTTCTTT. Translation gives CARSPSGRISTEAFF.

The chain joins TRBV28 to TRBJ2-7, with no clear D. This CDR3 comprises 13 residues. With 2 bases removed from V and 3 bases from J, the gap between germline ends came to 8 bases. The germline gives CDR1 MDHEN, CDR2 SYDVKM. The CDR3 sequence: CASSLRSDYEQYF. CDR3 coding DNA: TGTGCCAGCAGTTTAAGGTCAGACTACGAGCAGTACTTC.

This clone was observed a handful of times. This rearrangement joins TRBV7-9 to TRBJ2-6; D possibly corresponds to TRBD1 (6 bases). Germline V gene lookup returns CDR1 SEHNR and CDR2 FQNEAQ (reference sequence). The CDR3 extends over 16 amino acids. Trimming stripped 9 bases from V and 2 bases from J, with 17 bases between. The CDR3 region is CARGGDQGTGANVLTF. CDR3 DNA: TGTGCCAGGGGTGGAGATCAGGGGACTGGGGCCAACGTCCTGACTTTC.